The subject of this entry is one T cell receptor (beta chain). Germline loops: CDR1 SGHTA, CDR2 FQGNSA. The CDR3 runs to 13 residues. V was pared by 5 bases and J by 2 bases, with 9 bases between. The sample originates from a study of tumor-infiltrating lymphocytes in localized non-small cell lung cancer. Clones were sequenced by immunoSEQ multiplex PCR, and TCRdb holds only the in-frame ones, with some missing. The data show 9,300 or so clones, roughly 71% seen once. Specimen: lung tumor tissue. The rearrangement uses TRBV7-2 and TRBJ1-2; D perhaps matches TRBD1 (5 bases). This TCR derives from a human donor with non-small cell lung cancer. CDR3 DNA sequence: TGTGCCAGCAGCGTGACAGCGAACTATGGCTACACCTTC. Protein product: CASSVTANYGYTF.